Shown below are 8 T cell receptor beta chains from a single sample sequenced in a study of early T cells in non-severe SARS-CoV-2 infection. Using its own MiXCR run on the 5' RACE reads, TCRdb lists one record per CDR3 protein. The sample lists some 76,000 distinct CDR3 sequences, less than 20% occurring once. The sample taken for sequencing was whole blood. The source is an adult who was a healthcare worker with PCR-confirmed SARS-CoV-2 infection or an uninfected control (not recorded which).

V usage is TRBV19 and J usage is TRBJ2-7; 10 nucleotides agree with TRBD2. With 2 bases clipped from V and 2 bases from J, the junction kept 0 bases outside the gene matches. The V gene's germline CDR1 is LNHDA and CDR2 SQIVND (reference sequence). The CDR3 has 14 residues. DNA of the CDR3: TGTGCCAGTAGTATACTAGCGGGAGCCTACGAGCAGTACTTC. It specifies CASSILAGAYEQYF.

The V gene is TRBV27, the J gene TRBJ2-7; D call uncertain. Germline V gene data show CDR1 as MNHEY and CDR2 as SMNVEV (reference sequence). The CDR3 loop spans 13 amino acids. The germline V and J ends were trimmed by 5 bases and 3 bases, with 11 bases remaining between them. The CDR3 protein is CASSPRSIYEQYF. The CDR3 DNA sequence: TGTGCCAGCAGTCCCCGAAGCATCTACGAGCAGTACTTC.

CDR3 sequence: CASSSRVLNEKLFF. CDR3 nucleotides: TGTGCCAGCAGCTCCAGGGTTCTCAATGAAAAACTGTTTTTT. This chain connects TRBV7-9 to TRBJ1-4; possibly TRBD1 for D (5 bases). Trimming shortened V by 4 bases and J by 5 bases, and 11 bases separated the two germline ends. Germline CDR1 reads SEHNR; CDR2 reads FQNEAQ (reference sequence). The CDR3 consists of 14 residues.

This clonotype was found a few times. The genes are TRBV11-3 and TRBJ2-2; TRBD1 might be the D (5 bases). Deletions cut 2 bases from V and 6 bases from J, with 10 bases between. This CDR3 has 14 residues. In germline, CDR1 is SGHNT, CDR2 YENEEA. In DNA, the CDR3 is TGTGCCAGCAGCTTAACCCCCAGGGCCGGGGAGCTGTTTTTT. The encoded protein is CASSLTPRAGELFF.

The table lists this clonotype with many counts. The V and J genes are TRBV9 and TRBJ2-7, with 7 bases fitting TRBD1. This CDR3 is 15 amino acids long. CDR1 is SGDLS, CDR2 YYNGEE, per germline. Unmatched junction bases numbered 5, after V lost 0 bases and J lost 2 bases. DNA of the CDR3: TGTGCCAGCAGCGTAGCATGGGACAGCACCTACGAGCAGTACTTC. This codes for CASSVAWDSTYEQYF.

Ten or more counts support this clonotype. The V gene is TRBV12-3 or TRBV12-4, the J gene TRBJ2-7; 8 bases fit TRBD1. The CDR3 has 15 residues. J gave up 3 bases and V 3 bases, and 7 bases lay outside the gene matches. CDR3 sequence (DNA): TGTGCCAGCAGTTTGGTGACAGGGGACCTCTACGAGCAGTACTTC. Residues: CASSLVTGDLYEQYF.

The chain employs TRBV29-1 and TRBJ1-2; D unresolved. The CDR3 is made up of 9 amino acids. Germline V lookup: CDR1 SQVTM, CDR2 ANQGSEA. The V gene lost 4 bases and the J gene lost 12 bases, with 9 bases spanning the gap. CDR3 DNA: TGCAGCGTTGCTGGGGTCGACACCTTC. This encodes CSVAGVDTF.

This clonotype was seen ten or more times. The V call is TRBV6-2 or TRBV6-3, the J call TRBJ2-7; possible D gene TRBD2, 6 bases. V lost 7 bases, J lost 0 bases, and 13 bases lay in between. The CDR3 is 14 residues long. The V gene's germline CDR1 is MNHEY and CDR2 SVGEGT. The CDR3 loop reads CASINGGASYEQYF. The CDR3, as DNA: TGTGCCAGCATTAACGGGGGTGCCTCCTACGAGCAGTACTTC.